These T cell receptor beta chains were read from a single sample in a study. TCRdb recomputed calls from the 5' RACE reads with MiXCR, one row per CDR3 protein. This sample has 50,000 to 70,000 distinct CDR3 sequences, with around 20% found just once. The sample was tumor-infiltrating Tregs sorted from the breast tumor. Receptors were obtained from a female donor with breast cancer. Both conserved end residues are part of each CDR3. Fields, in order: J gene, clone size, D gene, V gene, CDR3 protein, CDR3 DNA. A D gene is named only where the DNA matches it firmly. Only some rows state a clone size, as once, few, many or a class for expanded clones.

j_call: TRBJ2-7
clone_size: few
d_call: NA
v_call: TRBV20-1
cdr3_aa: CSAGAPPYYEQYF
cdr3_nt: TGCAGTGCCGGGGCTCCTCCCTACTACGAGCAGTACTTC

j_call: TRBJ2-5
clone_size: many
d_call: NA
v_call: TRBV9
cdr3_aa: CASSVTEGRETQYF
cdr3_nt: TGTGCCAGCAGCGTAACGGAGGGGAGGGAGACCCAGTACTTC

j_call: TRBJ2-3
clone_size: NA
d_call: NA
v_call: TRBV9
cdr3_aa: CASSVRGTSTDTQYF
cdr3_nt: TGTGCCAGCAGCGTACGGGGGACTAGCACAGATACGCAGTATTTT

j_call: TRBJ1-5
clone_size: few
d_call: NA
v_call: TRBV6-1
cdr3_aa: CASSETGTGRQYQPQHF
cdr3_nt: TGTGCCAGCAGTGAAACGGGGACGGGACGCCAGTATCAGCCCCAGCATTTT

j_call: TRBJ1-2
clone_size: many
d_call: NA
v_call: TRBV4-1
cdr3_aa: CASSHPDSGAYGYTF
cdr3_nt: TGCGCCAGCAGCCATCCGGACAGCGGGGCCTATGGCTACACCTTC

j_call: TRBJ1-1
clone_size: NA
d_call: NA
v_call: TRBV5-1
cdr3_aa: CASSFRVNTEAFF
cdr3_nt: TGCGCCAGCAGCTTCAGGGTGAACACTGAAGCTTTCTTT

j_call: TRBJ2-1
clone_size: NA
d_call: NA
v_call: TRBV6-2/TRBV6-3
cdr3_aa: CASSPDGAGSRRKNEQFF
cdr3_nt: TGTGCCAGCTCCCCCGACGGGGCCGGGTCTAGAAGGAAGAATGAGCAGTTCTTC

j_call: TRBJ2-6
clone_size: NA
d_call: NA
v_call: TRBV5-1
cdr3_aa: CASSLRGTQSGANVLTF
cdr3_nt: TGCGCCAGCAGCCTCAGGGGGACTCAATCTGGGGCCAACGTCCTGACTTTC

j_call: TRBJ2-1
clone_size: few
d_call: TRBD2
v_call: TRBV18
cdr3_aa: CASSPRTSGRSSYNEQFF
cdr3_nt: TGTGCCAGCTCACCAAGGACTAGCGGGCGTAGCTCCTACAATGAGCAGTTCTTC

j_call: TRBJ1-5
clone_size: few
d_call: NA
v_call: TRBV4-1
cdr3_aa: CASRAPGSDQPQHF
cdr3_nt: TGCGCCAGCAGGGCGCCGGGGAGCGATCAGCCCCAGCATTTT

j_call: TRBJ2-2
clone_size: NA
d_call: NA
v_call: TRBV11-2
cdr3_aa: CASSPYMDGGELFF
cdr3_nt: TGTGCCAGCAGCCCCTACATGGACGGCGGGGAGCTGTTTTTT

j_call: TRBJ1-2
clone_size: medium-sized
d_call: NA
v_call: TRBV6-2/TRBV6-3
cdr3_aa: CASSSGRNYGYTF
cdr3_nt: TGTGCCAGCAGTTCGGGACGGAACTATGGCTACACCTTC